This record looks at one T cell receptor beta chain sequence and its context. This specimen belongs to a study of blood T cell repertoires in COVID-19. Whole-study context: The samples span acute and convalescent COVID-19 from the United States, Italy and Spain. T cells, B-cell-depleted T cells, or PBMCs supplied cDNA or gDNA.

As handled by the study authors: By means of reference gene primer amplification, nucleated cell counts were estimated. The assay was immunoSEQ multiplex PCR, and TCRdb's table has in-frame clones only and misses some. That table gives V, J and clone size, and the DNA gave D and trimming. This sample has some 150,000 clones, with more than 75% found just once. V was pared by 1 base and J by 4 bases, with 7 bases of the junction left unmatched. CDR1 and CDR2 (germline): SQVTM, ANQGSEA. This CDR3 comprises 15 residues. The source is a human donor with acute or convalescent COVID-19. The donor label of this sample is uncertain. The material sequenced was peripheral blood. The chain couples TRBV29-1 to TRBJ1-1, with 9 bases matching TRBD1. The CDR3 region is CSVEAPQGAGTEAFF. CDR3 sequence (DNA): TGCAGCGTTGAAGCACCACAGGGGGCCGGCACTGAAGCTTTCTTT.